One and the same sample provided the 18 T cell receptor beta chains below, sequenced in a study of blood T cell repertoires in COVID-19. The method was immunoSEQ multiplex PCR; TCRdb's version includes in-frame clones alone and lacks a portion of them. Among 70,000 to 80,000 clones listed, approximately 87% were seen once. Sequenced sample: peripheral blood. The receptor set was obtained from a man older than 75 in a cohort sampled during active COVID-19.

This clone showed up just once. V is TRBV6-1 and J is TRBJ2-1; possible D gene TRBD1, 6 bases. V lost 6 bases and J 2 bases, leaving 14 bases between the germline ends. The CDR3 totals 15 residues. Per the germline V gene, CDR1 is MNHNS and CDR2 is SASEGT. The CDR3 DNA sequence: TGTGCCAGCAGGCTGACAGGAACCCCCTACAATGAGCAGTTCTTC. Encoded protein: CASRLTGTPYNEQFF.

This chain links TRBV19 with TRBJ1-5, with D tentatively TRBD1 (6 bases). Per the germline V gene, CDR1 is LNHDA and CDR2 is SQIVND (reference sequence). The CDR3 sequence is 14 residues long. The germline V and J ends were trimmed by 6 bases and 4 bases, with 13 bases remaining between them. CDR3 in amino acids: CASRPGVGNQPQHF. The CDR3 nucleotides read TGTGCCAGTAGGCCAGGGGTTGGTAATCAGCCCCAGCATTTT.

This clone was observed a few times. The chain employs TRBV5-1 and TRBJ1-2, with 8 nucleotides matching TRBD1. The V segment lost 4 bases and the J segment 5 bases; nucleotides outside the gene matches: 7. CDR1 and CDR2 (germline): SGHRS, YFSETQ. This CDR3 has 14 residues. CDR3: CASSPDRGPYGYTF. The CDR3 coding sequence is TGCGCCAGCAGCCCAGACAGGGGCCCGTATGGCTACACCTTC. Together with reference TRBV5-1 and TRBJ1-2, the CDR3 gives the full variable domain: KAGVTQTPRYLIKTRGQQVTLSCSPISGHRSVSWYQQTPGQGLQFLFEYFSETQRNKGNFPGRFSGRQFSNSRSEMNVSTLELGDSALYLCASSPDRGPYGYTFGSGTRLTVV.

In DNA form, the CDR3 reads TGCGCCAGCAGCATAAACAGGGGAGATCGGGACACTGAAGCTTTCTTT. It specifies CASSINRGDRDTEAFF. This sequence joins TRBV5-1 and TRBJ1-1, with 7 bases lining up with TRBD1. Germline-derived CDR1 and CDR2 are SGHRS and YFSETQ. Unmatched junction bases numbered 12, after V lost 4 bases and J lost 3 bases. The CDR3 has 16 residues.

The CDR3 loop is CAISNVQGLIYNEQFF. As DNA, the CDR3 is TGTGCCATCTCGAATGTACAGGGGCTTATATACAATGAGCAGTTCTTC. The chain recombines TRBV10-3 with TRBJ2-1, with 7 bases that match TRBD1. CDR1 and CDR2 (germline): ENHRY, SYGVKD. The CDR3 covers 16 residues. The V gene end was trimmed by 8 bases and the J gene end by 4 bases; junction bases not matched to a gene: 14.

The V gene is TRBV3-1 (or the pseudogene TRBV3-2), the J gene TRBJ2-7, with D unresolved. Germline V gene data show CDR1 as LGHDT and CDR2 as YNNKEL (reference sequence). This CDR3 has 15 amino acids. V lost 1 base and J 0 bases, leaving 10 bases between the germline ends. CDR3 nucleotide sequence: TGTGCCAGCAGCCAAGGTTCACAGATCTCCTACGAGCAGTACGTC. This encodes CASSQGSQISYEQYV.

The chain couples TRBV2 to TRBJ2-3; D possibly corresponds to TRBD2 (6 bases). The germline V gene encodes CDR1 SNHLY and CDR2 FYNNEI. V was pared by 7 bases and J by 8 bases, with 19 bases between. This CDR3 contains 14 residues. CDR3: CASKPEEGRITQYF. The CDR3 DNA is TGTGCCAGCAAGCCTGAGGAGGGAAGAATTACGCAGTATTTT.

This chain uses TRBV3-1 (or the pseudogene TRBV3-2) with TRBJ1-2, with a tentative D call TRBD1 (5 bases). Germline CDR1 LGHDT, CDR2 YNNKEL (reference sequence). The CDR3 consists of 12 residues. V shed 1 base and J shed 6 bases, with 6 bases lying between them. The DNA of the CDR3 is TGTGCCAGCAGCCAAGGACAGAATGGCTACACCTTC. Protein sequence: CASSQGQNGYTF.

This chain uses TRBV6-5 with TRBJ2-3; 10 bases are shared with TRBD1. CDR1 is MNHEY and CDR2 is SVGAGI in the germline V gene. V was clipped by 5 bases and J by 6 bases; unmatched bases: 5. The CDR3 has 14 residues. The CDR3 bases are TGTGCCAGCAGTAAGACAGGGGGCAGGGATACGCAGTATTTT. It specifies CASSKTGGRDTQYF.

This rearrangement joins TRBV3-1 (or the pseudogene TRBV3-2) to TRBJ2-3, with TRBD2 matching 9 bases. The trim removed 3 bases at V and 2 bases at J, leaving 15 bases unmatched. Germline V gives CDR1 LGHDT, CDR2 YNNKEL (reference sequence). This CDR3 spans 19 amino acids. The CDR3 DNA follows: TGTGCCAGCAGCCACCCAACCCTAGGGGCTAGCGGGGCCACAGATACGCAGTATTTT. As protein: CASSHPTLGASGATDTQYF.

The chain is built from TRBV9 and TRBJ1-3; D may be TRBD1 (6 bases). Germline V gene lookup returns CDR1 SGDLS and CDR2 YYNGEE. There are 15 residues in the CDR3. V was pared by 3 bases and J by 2 bases, with 12 bases between. The CDR3 DNA is TGTGCCAGCAGCGCCCGGGGGGGCCCTGGAAACACCATATATTTT. It codes for CASSARGGPGNTIYF.

V and J are TRBV11-2 and TRBJ2-7; the match to TRBD2 covers 11 bases. Losses at the gene ends were 0 bases for V and 3 bases for J; bases not matched to a gene: 7. Germline assignment: CDR1 SGHAT and CDR2 FQNNGV. The length of the CDR3 is 17 residues. DNA for the CDR3: TGTGCCAGCAGCTTAGATCTAGGTAGCGGGGGGGTCTACGAGCAGTACTTC. Amino acids: CASSLDLGSGGVYEQYF. The full variable domain, with the rest looked up from reference TRBV11-2 and TRBJ2-7, is EAGVAQSPRYKIIEKRQSVAFWCNPISGHATLYWYQQILGQGPKLLIQFQNNGVVDDSQLPKDRFSAERLKGVDSTLKIQPAKLEDSAVYLCASSLDLGSGGVYEQYFGPGTRLTVT.

The chain employs TRBV5-6 and TRBJ2-2; TRBD1 matches at 7 bases. CDR3 length: 17 amino acids. Germline CDR1 is SGHDT and CDR2 is YYEEEE. V dropped 3 bases and J dropped 0; count of bases not matched to a gene: 8. Here the CDR3 reads CASSSPTGYANTGELFF. The CDR3 DNA is TGTGCCAGCAGCTCCCCGACAGGGTATGCGAACACCGGGGAGCTGTTTTTT.

A single count supports this clone. This rearrangement joins TRBV15 to TRBJ2-3; 7 nucleotides match TRBD1. This CDR3 contains 15 residues. Germline V lookup: CDR1 LNHNV, CDR2 YYDKDF (reference sequence). J gave up 4 bases and V 2 bases, and 6 bases lay outside the gene matches. The CDR3 reads CATSRIGQVSDTQYF. The CDR3 DNA sequence: TGTGCCACCAGCAGAATCGGACAGGTTTCAGATACGCAGTATTTT.

The V gene is TRBV5-1, the J gene TRBJ2-6; a weak D match, TRBD2 (5 bases). The germline gives CDR1 SGHRS, CDR2 YFSETQ. This CDR3 comprises 19 residues. The V gene lost 5 bases and the J gene lost 0 bases, with 21 bases spanning the gap. This CDR3 reads CASRNRGRSAYSGANVLTF. The CDR3 nucleotides read TGCGCCAGCAGAAACCGGGGTCGGAGTGCTTACTCTGGGGCCAACGTCCTGACTTTC.

The rearrangement links TRBV12-3 or TRBV12-4 to TRBJ2-1; D unresolved. Trimming cost V 7 bases and J 2 bases, with 6 bases left between them. This CDR3 is built from 12 residues. The DNA of the CDR3 is TGTGCCAGCATGTCCACCTACAATGAGCAGTTCTTC. Protein product: CASMSTYNEQFF.

The chain carries TRBV18 and TRBJ2-1; possible D gene TRBD2, 5 bases. The germline V and J ends were trimmed by 3 bases and 5 bases, with 14 bases remaining between them. Germline assignment: CDR1 KGHSH and CDR2 LQKENI. CDR3 length: 15 residues. Here the CDR3 DNA reads TGTGCCAGCTCACCCGAGAGACTACCGAACAATGAGCAGTTCTTC. It encodes CASSPERLPNNEQFF.

V and J are TRBV6-5 and TRBJ1-6, with TRBD1 matching 8 bases. Germline CDR1 reads MNHEY; CDR2 reads SVGAGI. This CDR3 region has 15 residues. J gave up 10 bases and V 2 bases, and 7 bases lay outside the gene matches. This CDR3 reads CASSYETGVGSPLHF. In DNA, the CDR3 is TGTGCCAGCAGTTACGAGACAGGGGTGGGGTCACCCCTCCACTTT.